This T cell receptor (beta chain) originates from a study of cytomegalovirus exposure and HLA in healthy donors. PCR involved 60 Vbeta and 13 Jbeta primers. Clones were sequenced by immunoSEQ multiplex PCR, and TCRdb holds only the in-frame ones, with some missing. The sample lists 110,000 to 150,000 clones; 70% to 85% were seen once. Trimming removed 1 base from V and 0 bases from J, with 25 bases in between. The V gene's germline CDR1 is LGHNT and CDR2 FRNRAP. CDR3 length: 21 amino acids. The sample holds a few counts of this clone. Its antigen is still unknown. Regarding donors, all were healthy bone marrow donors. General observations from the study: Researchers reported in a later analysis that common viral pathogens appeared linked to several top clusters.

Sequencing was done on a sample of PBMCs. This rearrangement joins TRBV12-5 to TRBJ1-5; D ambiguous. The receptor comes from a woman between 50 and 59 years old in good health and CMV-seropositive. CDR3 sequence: CASGLAKPHFAESYSNQPQHF. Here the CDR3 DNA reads TGTGCTAGTGGTTTGGCCAAACCTCATTTCGCGGAGAGTTATAGCAATCAGCCCCAGCATTTT. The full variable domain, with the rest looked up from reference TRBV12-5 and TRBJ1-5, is DARVTQTPRHKVTEMGQEVTMRCQPILGHNTVFWYRQTMMQGLELLAYFRNRAPLDDSGMPKDRFSAEMPDATLATLKIQPSEPRDSAVYFCASGLAKPHFAESYSNQPQHFGDGTRLSIL.